Listed below are T cell receptor beta chains from one sample, sequenced in a study of blood T cell repertoires in COVID-19. Method: immunoSEQ multiplex PCR; TCRdb's copy keeps in-frame clones and lacks some. The table shows roughly 400,000 clones, with approximately 89% occurring only once. Sample: PBMCs or T cells enriched from blood (not recorded which). Source of these receptors: a woman in her twenties or thirties who had recovered from COVID-19. The CDR3 runs from the conserved cysteine through the conserved F or W. The D gene is left open where the match is weak. Size is omitted from some rows. Given values are once, few, many or a class for expanded clones.

clone size: NA; D gene: TRBD2; CDR3 length: 15; J gene: TRBJ2-7; V gene: TRBV6-5; CDR3 DNA: TGTGCCAGCAGACAACTAGCGGCCCTCTCCTACGAGCAGTACTTC; CDR3 protein: CASRQLAALSYEQYF
clone size: NA; D gene: TRBD2; CDR3 length: 16; J gene: TRBJ2-1; V gene: TRBV20-1; CDR3 DNA: TGCAGTGCTAGTTATCCTAGCGGGAGCTCCTACAATGAGCAGTTCTTC; CDR3 protein: CSASYPSGSSYNEQFF
clone size: NA; D gene: NA; CDR3 length: 12; J gene: TRBJ1-1; V gene: TRBV30; CDR3 DNA: TGTGCCTCCATAGGGGGGAACACTGAAGCTTTCTTT; CDR3 protein: CASIGGNTEAFF
clone size: NA; D gene: TRBD1; CDR3 length: 16; J gene: TRBJ2-3; V gene: TRBV5-6; CDR3 DNA: TGTGCCAGCAGCCCACCGGACAGGGGCGCTGCAGATACGCAGTATTTT; CDR3 protein: CASSPPDRGAADTQYF
clone size: NA; D gene: TRBD2; CDR3 length: 16; J gene: TRBJ2-5; V gene: TRBV19; CDR3 DNA: TGTGCCAGTAGTACCCAAGGACTAGCGGGCCTGAAGACCCAGTACTTC; CDR3 protein: CASSTQGLAGLKTQYF
clone size: NA; D gene: TRBD1; CDR3 length: 12; J gene: TRBJ1-1; V gene: TRBV19; CDR3 DNA: TGTGCCAGTAGTACAAGGACAGGTGAAGCTTTCTTT; CDR3 protein: CASSTRTGEAFF
clone size: NA; D gene: NA; CDR3 length: 15; J gene: TRBJ2-3; V gene: TRBV7-9; CDR3 DNA: TGTGCCAGCAGCTCTGCCGGGAGTACCACAGATACGCAGTATTTT; CDR3 protein: CASSSAGSTTDTQYF
clone size: NA; D gene: NA; CDR3 length: 14; J gene: TRBJ2-7; V gene: TRBV6-5; CDR3 DNA: TGTGCCAGCAGTCTTGACAGGTGGGCCTACGAGCAGTACTTC; CDR3 protein: CASSLDRWAYEQYF
clone size: NA; D gene: NA; CDR3 length: 15; J gene: TRBJ2-7; V gene: TRBV20-1; CDR3 DNA: TGCAGTGCTAGTGGGTCGGGAGTAGGTTCCTACGAGCAGTACTTC; CDR3 protein: CSASGSGVGSYEQYF
clone size: NA; D gene: NA; CDR3 length: 14; J gene: TRBJ2-1; V gene: TRBV12-5; CDR3 DNA: TGTGCTAGTGGTCTTCTACAGGTGGGCAATGAGCAGTTCTTC; CDR3 protein: CASGLLQVGNEQFF
clone size: NA; D gene: TRBD1; CDR3 length: 13; J gene: TRBJ2-7; V gene: TRBV27; CDR3 DNA: TGTGCCAGCAGCCGACAGGGGTCCTACGAGCAGTACTTC; CDR3 protein: CASSRQGSYEQYF
clone size: NA; D gene: TRBD1; CDR3 length: 20; J gene: TRBJ2-7; V gene: TRBV4-3; CDR3 DNA: TGCGCCAGCAGCCAAGGATGGCGGACCGGGACAGGGTCCCTCTCCTACGAGCAGTACTTC; CDR3 protein: CASSQGWRTGTGSLSYEQYF
clone size: NA; D gene: NA; CDR3 length: 13; J gene: TRBJ2-7; V gene: TRBV12-3/TRBV12-4; CDR3 DNA: TGTGCCAGCAGTTTAGGCGGGCTCTACGAGCAGTACTTC; CDR3 protein: CASSLGGLYEQYF
clone size: NA; D gene: NA; CDR3 length: 14; J gene: TRBJ1-1; V gene: TRBV6-5; CDR3 DNA: TGTGCCAGCAGCAAACATGGCTTAGCCACTGAAGCTTTCTTT; CDR3 protein: CASSKHGLATEAFF
clone size: once; D gene: NA; CDR3 length: 15; J gene: TRBJ2-3; V gene: TRBV6-6; CDR3 DNA: TGTGCCAGCAGCCGCCGGACAAGCCTCACAGATACGCAGTATTTT; CDR3 protein: CASSRRTSLTDTQYF
clone size: once; D gene: TRBD1; CDR3 length: 13; J gene: TRBJ1-2; V gene: TRBV28; CDR3 DNA: TGTGCCGGTGGGGCAGGGGGATATTATGGCTACACCTTC; CDR3 protein: CAGGAGGYYGYTF
clone size: NA; D gene: NA; CDR3 length: 13; J gene: TRBJ2-2; V gene: TRBV28; CDR3 DNA: TGTGCCAGCAGTTTTCAGGGCGCCGGGGAGCTGTTTTTT; CDR3 protein: CASSFQGAGELFF
clone size: NA; D gene: NA; CDR3 length: 13; J gene: TRBJ1-1; V gene: TRBV12-3/TRBV12-4; CDR3 DNA: TGTGCCAGCAGTTGGGGCGTTCCGACTGAAGCTTTCTTT; CDR3 protein: CASSWGVPTEAFF
clone size: NA; D gene: NA; CDR3 length: 17; J gene: TRBJ1-3; V gene: TRBV29-1; CDR3 DNA: TGCAGCGCCGCCGGTGGGGGCGGTCATTTATTTGGAAACACCATATATTTT; CDR3 protein: CSAAGGGGHLFGNTIYF
clone size: NA; D gene: NA; CDR3 length: 16; J gene: TRBJ1-6; V gene: TRBV6-2/TRBV6-3; CDR3 DNA: TGTGCCAGCAGTTACCCCCGGGGGGGCAGGCCTTCACCCCTCCACTTT; CDR3 protein: CASSYPRGGRPSPLHF
clone size: NA; D gene: TRBD1; CDR3 length: 13; J gene: TRBJ1-1; V gene: TRBV24-1; CDR3 DNA: TGTGCCACCCGGGACAGGGCGAACACTGAAGCTTTCTTT; CDR3 protein: CATRDRANTEAFF
clone size: few; D gene: NA; CDR3 length: 12; J gene: TRBJ2-3; V gene: TRBV7-9; CDR3 DNA: TGTGCCAGCAGCTCTAGCACAGATACGCAGTATTTT; CDR3 protein: CASSSSTDTQYF
clone size: NA; D gene: TRBD1; CDR3 length: 13; J gene: TRBJ1-2; V gene: TRBV19; CDR3 DNA: TGTGCCAGTGGGGACAGGGGGCTCTATGGCTACACCTTC; CDR3 protein: CASGDRGLYGYTF
clone size: NA; D gene: TRBD1; CDR3 length: 20; J gene: TRBJ1-3; V gene: TRBV18; CDR3 DNA: TGTGCCAGCTCACTACGTGTCGGGACAGGGGTTAGCAGCGCTGGAAACACCATATATTTT; CDR3 protein: CASSLRVGTGVSSAGNTIYF
clone size: once; D gene: NA; CDR3 length: 13; J gene: TRBJ2-5; V gene: TRBV3-1/TRBV3-2; CDR3 DNA: TGTGCCAGCCGGGACTCCCTTGTGGAGACCCAGTACTTC; CDR3 protein: CASRDSLVETQYF
clone size: NA; D gene: NA; CDR3 length: 11; J gene: TRBJ1-1; V gene: TRBV4-2; CDR3 DNA: TGTGCCAGCAGCCAAGGAGGTGAAGCTTTCTTT; CDR3 protein: CASSQGGEAFF
clone size: NA; D gene: NA; CDR3 length: 19; J gene: TRBJ1-4; V gene: TRBV4-3; CDR3 DNA: TGCGCCAGCAGCCAAGATTGGCCGGGGTCGAAGGCAACTAATGAAAAACTGTTTTTT; CDR3 protein: CASSQDWPGSKATNEKLFF
clone size: NA; D gene: TRBD2; CDR3 length: 15; J gene: TRBJ2-7; V gene: TRBV27; CDR3 DNA: TGTGCCAGCAGTTCACTAGCGGTAACTTTCTACGAGCAGTACTTC; CDR3 protein: CASSSLAVTFYEQYF
clone size: NA; D gene: TRBD1; CDR3 length: 14; J gene: TRBJ1-4; V gene: TRBV6-5; CDR3 DNA: TGTGCCAGTAGGAGAGGGACAGTTAATGAAAAACTGTTTTTT; CDR3 protein: CASRRGTVNEKLFF
clone size: NA; D gene: NA; CDR3 length: 13; J gene: TRBJ2-7; V gene: TRBV7-8; CDR3 DNA: TGTGCCAGCAGCTTAGAACTGAGCTACGAGCAGTACTTC; CDR3 protein: CASSLELSYEQYF
clone size: once; D gene: TRBD1; CDR3 length: 14; J gene: TRBJ1-2; V gene: TRBV24-1; CDR3 DNA: TGTGCCACCAGTGATTCCGGGACAGAGTATGGCTACACCTTC; CDR3 protein: CATSDSGTEYGYTF
clone size: once; D gene: NA; CDR3 length: 15; J gene: TRBJ2-7; V gene: TRBV7-9; CDR3 DNA: TGTGCCAGCAGCGCCCTTCCGGGGTCTCCCTACGAGCAGTACTTC; CDR3 protein: CASSALPGSPYEQYF
clone size: NA; D gene: TRBD1; CDR3 length: 13; J gene: TRBJ1-1; V gene: TRBV7-3; CDR3 DNA: TGTGCCAGCAGCTCGACAGGGTGGACTGAAGCTTTCTTT; CDR3 protein: CASSSTGWTEAFF
clone size: few; D gene: NA; CDR3 length: 14; J gene: TRBJ2-2; V gene: TRBV4-1; CDR3 DNA: TGCGCCAGCAGCATGGGAGGCCGCAGCGGGGAGCTGTTTTTT; CDR3 protein: CASSMGGRSGELFF
clone size: NA; D gene: NA; CDR3 length: 16; J gene: TRBJ2-1; V gene: TRBV19; CDR3 DNA: TGTGCCAGTACCACCCCCGGAGTAGCCCTAAGCAATGAGCAGTTCTTC; CDR3 protein: CASTTPGVALSNEQFF
clone size: NA; D gene: TRBD1; CDR3 length: 16; J gene: TRBJ1-2; V gene: TRBV7-2; CDR3 DNA: TGTGCCAGCAGCCTCCTTCCGGGACAGGGGGAATATGGCTACACCTTC; CDR3 protein: CASSLLPGQGEYGYTF
clone size: NA; D gene: NA; CDR3 length: 15; J gene: TRBJ1-2; V gene: TRBV11-2; CDR3 DNA: TGTGCCAGCAGCTTAGGACAGAGAGCTAACTATGGCTACACCTTC; CDR3 protein: CASSLGQRANYGYTF
clone size: NA; D gene: TRBD2; CDR3 length: 15; J gene: TRBJ2-7; V gene: TRBV29-1; CDR3 DNA: TGCAGCGTCCGACTGAGACTAGCGGGCGTAAACGAGCAGTACTTC; CDR3 protein: CSVRLRLAGVNEQYF